One and the same sample provided the 32 T cell receptor beta chains below, sequenced in a study of T cell changes during pregnancy in multiple sclerosis. Using immunoSEQ multiplex PCR, the repertoire was profiled, and TCRdb retains in-frame clones only, with some absent. The repertoire holds about 93,000 clones, with roughly 92% as singletons. Source: peripheral blood, taken after pregnancy. The receptors originated from a female donor with multiple sclerosis, enrolled in a pregnancy study.

The V gene is TRBV9, the J gene TRBJ2-5, with 7 nucleotides matching TRBD2. The germline V gene encodes CDR1 SGDLS and CDR2 YYNGEE. V gave up 4 bases and J gave up 6 bases; unmatched junction bases: 12. The CDR3 has 15 residues. The CDR3 DNA reads TGTGCCAGCAGCCCCCGGTCTAGCGGCCTGCAGACCCAGTACTTC. This gives the protein CASSPRSSGLQTQYF.

This clone was detected once. The V and J genes are TRBV10-3 and TRBJ1-2; D ambiguous. The CDR3 has 15 residues. Germline CDR1 reads ENHRY; CDR2 reads SYGVKD. The V end was cut by 5 bases, the J end by 0 bases, with 13 bases between. CDR3 DNA: TGTGCCATCAGTCCAACCCACAGATCTAACTATGGCTACACCTTC. Translating it yields CAISPTHRSNYGYTF.

The chain couples TRBV19 to TRBJ1-3; 10 nucleotides match TRBD1. V lost 4 bases, J lost 6 bases, and 3 bases stayed unmatched. From germline, CDR1 is LNHDA and CDR2 SQIVND (reference sequence). The CDR3 covers 14 residues. CDR3 nucleotide sequence: TGTGCCAGTAGTAGACAGGGGGCCGAAAACACCATATATTTT. It yields the protein CASSRQGAENTIYF.

The chain carries TRBV6-6 and TRBJ1-2; the D is unclear. The CDR3 is 16 amino acids. The V and J ends lost 4 bases and 4 bases respectively, with 19 bases between them. CDR1 and CDR2 from the germline V gene are MNHNY and SVGAGI (reference sequence). As DNA, the CDR3 is TGTGCCAGCAGTTTTTCCCCGGGAAGGACGAGCTATGGCTACACCTTC. Amino acid sequence: CASSFSPGRTSYGYTF.

CDR3 sequence: CASSADEGGNEQFF. The DNA for the CDR3 is TGTGCCAGCAGTGCGGACGAGGGCGGTAATGAGCAGTTCTTC. V and J are TRBV2 and TRBJ2-1; D may be TRBD2 (5 bases). Germline CDR1 and CDR2: SNHLY and FYNNEI. Trimming removed 4 bases from V and 7 bases from J, with 14 bases in between. The CDR3 length is 14 residues.

The V and J genes are TRBV18 and TRBJ2-7; TRBD1 matches 8 bases. In germline, CDR1 is KGHSH, CDR2 LQKENI. The ends lost 6 bases at V and 5 bases at J; junction bases unmatched: 6. The CDR3 covers 13 residues. DNA of the CDR3: TGTGCCAGCTCTCAACAGACAGGGGACGAGCAGTACTTC. Its translation: CASSQQTGDEQYF. Supplemented by reference TRBV18 and TRBJ2-7, the full variable domain reads NAGVMQNPRHLVRRRGQEARLRCSPMKGHSHVYWYRQLPEEGLKFMVYLQKENIIDESGMPKERFSAEFPKEGPSILRIQQVVRGDSAAYFCASSQQTGDEQYFGPGTRLTVT.

This clone appeared a single time. CDR3 sequence (DNA): TGTGCCAGCACCGACCCCGGACAGGGGGACTACGAGCAGTACTTC. It codes for CASTDPGQGDYEQYF. V gene TRBV6-5 combines with J gene TRBJ2-7; 10 positions agree with TRBD1. This CDR3 has 15 amino acids. Germline V CDR1 and CDR2: MNHEY, SVGAGI. J gave up 3 bases and V 7 bases, and 9 bases lay outside the gene matches.

This chain uses TRBV29-1 with TRBJ2-7; 9 bases map to TRBD1. From germline, CDR1 is SQVTM and CDR2 ANQGSEA. After removal of 2 bases from V and 5 bases from J, the junction contained 4 bases not matched to a gene. The CDR3 is 13 amino acids. The CDR3 protein is CSVETGTGNEQYF. Written as DNA, the CDR3 is TGCAGCGTTGAAACCGGGACAGGGAACGAGCAGTACTTC.

This chain joins TRBV7-2 and TRBJ2-5; 7 nucleotides line up with TRBD1. The CDR3 contains 15 residues. Germline CDR1 is SGHTA and CDR2 is FQGNSA. The J segment lost 5 bases and the V segment lost 5 bases, leaving 11 bases of the junction unmatched. The CDR3 loop reads CASSPNGQVTETQYF. In DNA, the CDR3 is TGTGCCAGCAGCCCAAATGGACAGGTTACGGAGACCCAGTACTTC.

This rearrangement joins TRBV5-1 to TRBJ2-7; 7 bases agree with TRBD1. V lost 8 bases and J lost 2; bases outside the gene matches: 7. The CDR3 covers 13 residues. Germline V gene data show CDR1 as SGHRS and CDR2 as YFSETQ. CDR3 DNA sequence: TGCGCCAGTACCGCACAGGGGACCTACGAGCAGTACTTC. Protein: CASTAQGTYEQYF.

The genes are TRBV5-4 and TRBJ1-1, with TRBD1 as a possible D gene (6 bases). The germline V gene has CDR1 SGHNT and CDR2 YYREEE (reference sequence). The CDR3 contains 16 residues. Trimming took 2 bases from V and 3 from J, leaving 17 bases between them. DNA for the CDR3: TGTGCCAGCAGCTTCGAACCTACGAGGACAGACACTGAAGCTTTCTTT. Protein: CASSFEPTRTDTEAFF.

This rearrangement joins TRBV11-2 to TRBJ1-4; possible D gene TRBD1, 5 bases. Trimming stripped 2 bases from V and 8 bases from J, with 12 bases between. CDR1 is SGHAT, CDR2 FQNNGV, per germline. The CDR3 has 14 amino acids. Here the CDR3 reads CASSLPWRGEKLFF. CDR3 DNA sequence: TGTGCCAGCAGCTTACCATGGAGGGGCGAAAAACTGTTTTTT.

The genes are TRBV7-3 and TRBJ1-1, with unresolved D. This CDR3 region has 14 residues. Germline assignment: CDR1 SGHTA and CDR2 FQGTGA. Trimming shortened V by 4 bases and J by 4 bases, and 13 bases separated the two germline ends. This CDR3 is CASSSTAGSTEAFF. CDR3 coding DNA: TGTGCCAGCAGCTCGACCGCGGGGAGCACTGAAGCTTTCTTT. Looking up the rest from reference TRBV7-3 and TRBJ1-1 gives the full variable domain: GAGVSQTPSNKVTEKGKYVELRCDPISGHTALYWYRQSLGQGPEFLIYFQGTGAADDSGLPNDRFFAVRPEGSVSTLKIQRTERGDSAVYLCASSSTAGSTEAFFGQGTRLTVV.

The chain carries TRBV25-1 and TRBJ2-1; 9 bases fit TRBD1. The CDR3 runs 16 residues. V lost 2 bases, J lost 7 bases, and 9 bases stayed unmatched. Germline V gene sequence: CDR1 MGHDK, CDR2 SYGVNS. The CDR3 nucleotides read TGTGCCAGCAGTGAACCGGGACAGGGTATTAGGAATGAGCAGTTCTTC. Amino acid sequence: CASSEPGQGIRNEQFF.

The genes are TRBV25-1 and TRBJ2-7; D ambiguous. Germline V gene sequence: CDR1 MGHDK, CDR2 SYGVNS. This CDR3 is built from 12 residues. The V end was cut by 2 bases, the J end by 6 bases, with 8 bases between. The CDR3 loop reads CASSEAFGEQYF. As DNA, the CDR3 is TGTGCCAGCAGTGAAGCCTTCGGCGAGCAGTACTTC.

This clone was seen just once. The chain employs TRBV5-1 and TRBJ2-1, with 11 positions matching TRBD2. V was pared by 4 bases and J by 0 bases, with 3 bases of the junction left unmatched. The germline gives CDR1 SGHRS, CDR2 YFSETQ. CDR3 size: 16 residues. In DNA form, the CDR3 reads TGCGCCAGCAGCCTAGCGGGAGGTACCTCCTACAATGAGCAGTTCTTC. Translation: CASSLAGGTSYNEQFF. Full variable domain (outside the CDR3, taken from reference TRBV5-1 and TRBJ2-1): KAGVTQTPRYLIKTRGQQVTLSCSPISGHRSVSWYQQTPGQGLQFLFEYFSETQRNKGNFPGRFSGRQFSNSRSEMNVSTLELGDSALYLCASSLAGGTSYNEQFFGPGTRLTVL.

This sequence joins TRBV10-3 and TRBJ2-3; 11 positions agree with TRBD2. V was pared by 5 bases and J by 3 bases, with 10 bases of the junction left unmatched. CDR1 is ENHRY and CDR2 is SYGVKD in the germline V gene. CDR3 length: 17 residues. In nucleotides, the CDR3 is TGTGCCATCAGTCCAATTAGTAGCGGGAGGGATACAGATACGCAGTATTTT. This gives the protein CAISPISSGRDTDTQYF.

V is TRBV5-1 and J is TRBJ1-5; 7 bases match TRBD1. The CDR3 is 15 amino acids. Trimming cost V 0 bases and J 3 bases; bases outside gene matches: 3. CDR1 is SGHRS and CDR2 is YFSETQ in the germline V gene. The CDR3 is CASSLVGGDNQPQHF. CDR3 DNA sequence: TGCGCCAGCAGCTTGGTAGGGGGCGACAATCAGCCCCAGCATTTT. The whole variable domain, remainder taken from reference TRBV5-1 and TRBJ1-5, is KAGVTQTPRYLIKTRGQQVTLSCSPISGHRSVSWYQQTPGQGLQFLFEYFSETQRNKGNFPGRFSGRQFSNSRSEMNVSTLELGDSALYLCASSLVGGDNQPQHFGDGTRLSIL.

This chain links TRBV4-1 with TRBJ1-6; the match to TRBD1 covers 9 bases. V lost 0 bases to trimming and J lost 8 bases; unmatched junction nucleotides: 5. This CDR3 contains 16 residues. Per the germline V gene, CDR1 is MGHRA and CDR2 is YSYEKL. For the CDR3, the DNA is TGCGCCAGCAGCCAAGAGGGACAGGGAGTCGATTCACCCCTCCACTTT. Its protein is CASSQEGQGVDSPLHF.

This rearrangement joins TRBV5-1 to TRBJ2-2, with D perhaps matching TRBD1 (6 bases). Germline V gives CDR1 SGHRS, CDR2 YFSETQ. The CDR3 covers 16 residues. The V end lost 0 bases, the J end lost 3 bases, and 12 bases lay between the germline ends. The CDR3 nucleotides are TGCGCCAGCAGCTTGGCTGGGGGCGCGGACACCGGGGAGCTGTTTTTT. Translation gives CASSLAGGADTGELFF.

J is TRBJ1-1 and V is TRBV19; maybe TRBD1 (5 bases). Per the germline V gene, CDR1 is LNHDA and CDR2 is SQIVND (reference sequence). V lost 8 bases to trimming and J lost 10 bases, with 14 bases between them. The CDR3 totals 11 residues. CDR3 sequence (DNA): TGTGCCAGTTTCCGACAGTGGACAGCTTTCTTT. It specifies CASFRQWTAFF.

The rearrangement uses TRBV5-1 and TRBJ1-6; D may be TRBD1 (5 bases). Germline CDR1 reads SGHRS; CDR2 reads YFSETQ. CDR3 length: 17 residues. V gave up 0 bases and J gave up 6 bases, with 16 bases separating them. CDR3 DNA: TGCGCCAGCAGCTTGGAGGTTGGAGGGGTTGGTAATTCACCCCTCCACTTT. Amino acids: CASSLEVGGVGNSPLHF.

This sequence joins TRBV5-6 and TRBJ2-2; 12 bases are shared with TRBD2. V gave up 3 bases and J gave up 4 bases; unmatched junction bases: 4. There are 16 residues in the CDR3. Germline CDR1 and CDR2: SGHDT and YYEEEE. CDR3: CASSSLAGGGTGELFF. The DNA for the CDR3 is TGTGCCAGCAGCTCCCTAGCGGGAGGGGGCACCGGGGAGCTGTTTTTT. The entire variable domain, with the rest obtained from reference TRBV5-6 and TRBJ2-2, is as follows: DAGVTQSPTHLIKTRGQQVTLRCSPKSGHDTVSWYQQALGQGPQFIFQYYEEEERQRGNFPDRFSGHQFPNYSSELNVNALLLGDSALYLCASSSLAGGGTGELFFGEGSRLTVL.

The gene calls are TRBV6-1 and TRBJ1-1, with no clear D. Trimming removed 6 bases at V and 0 bases at J, with 11 bases between. Germline V lookup: CDR1 MNHNS, CDR2 SASEGT. This CDR3 is built from 14 residues. The CDR3 DNA follows: TGTGCCAGCAGGTCGGGTGAGGTGAACACTGAAGCTTTCTTT. It specifies CASRSGEVNTEAFF.

V is TRBV11-3 and J is TRBJ1-1; TRBD1 matches 9 bases. J gave up 4 bases and V 4 bases, and 4 bases lay outside the gene matches. The CDR3 sequence is 14 residues long. The germline V gene has CDR1 SGHNT and CDR2 YENEEA. CDR3 loop: CASSSGQGSTEAFF. Here the CDR3 DNA reads TGTGCCAGCAGCTCAGGACAGGGGAGCACTGAAGCTTTCTTT.

This clone was seen a few times. The chain joins TRBV7-2 to TRBJ1-2; 10 positions match TRBD1. Unmatched junction bases numbered 7, after V lost 5 bases and J lost 7 bases. Germline lookup yields CDR1 SGHTA and CDR2 FQGNSA. CDR3 length: 14 amino acids. The CDR3 is CASSADRGIVGYTF. The CDR3 region has the DNA TGTGCCAGCAGCGCGGACAGGGGGATCGTTGGCTACACCTTC. Full variable domain (missing parts from reference TRBV7-2 and TRBJ1-2): GAGVSQSPSNKVTEKGKDVELRCDPISGHTALYWYRQSLGQGLEFLIYFQGNSAPDKSGLPSDRFSAERTGGSVSTLTIQRTQQEDSAVYLCASSADRGIVGYTFGSGTRLTVV.

This rearrangement joins TRBV4-2 to TRBJ2-1; D not certain. V was cut by 0 bases and J by 10 bases, with 16 bases left in between. CDR3 length equals 15 residues. CDR1 LGHNA and CDR2 YNFKEQ come from the germline V gene. The CDR3 here is CASSQDIVSYGEQFF. The CDR3 DNA follows: TGTGCCAGCAGCCAAGATATCGTTTCGTACGGGGAGCAGTTCTTC.

V usage is TRBV7-7 and J usage is TRBJ1-4; 9 bases match TRBD1. The CDR3 spans 14 residues. After removal of 5 bases from V and 10 bases from J, the junction contained 8 bases not matched to a gene. Germline CDR1 reads SSHAT; CDR2 reads FNYEAQ (reference sequence). CDR3 coding DNA: TGTGCCAGCAGCGGGAACCCGGGACAGGGAAAACTGTTTTTT. Residues: CASSGNPGQGKLFF.

The chain uses TRBV18 and TRBJ1-5, with D hard to call. Trimming removed 0 bases at V and 2 bases at J, with 8 bases between. The CDR3 contains 15 residues. Germline V gene sequence: CDR1 KGHSH, CDR2 LQKENI. CDR3 sequence: CASSPPAEGNQPQHF. CDR3 bases: TGTGCCAGCTCACCACCAGCCGAAGGCAATCAGCCCCAGCATTTT.

The J gene is TRBJ2-3, the V gene TRBV2, with D uncertain. Germline values: CDR1 SNHLY, CDR2 FYNNEI. The CDR3 has 14 amino acids. The V end lost 5 bases, the J end lost 0 bases, and 9 bases lay between the germline ends. DNA of the CDR3: TGTGCCAGCAGTCCCAGACTTAGCACAGATACGCAGTATTTT. Translation gives CASSPRLSTDTQYF. Looking up the rest from reference TRBV2 and TRBJ2-3 gives the full variable domain: EPEVTQTPSHQVTQMGQEVILRCVPISNHLYFYWYRQILGQKVEFLVSFYNNEISEKSEIFDDQFSVERPDGSNFTLKIRSTKLEDSAMYFCASSPRLSTDTQYFGPGTRLTVL.

The J gene is TRBJ1-4, the V gene TRBV18, with a weak D call TRBD1 (6 bases). The CDR3 is made up of 17 amino acids. Germline V gene sequence: CDR1 KGHSH, CDR2 LQKENI. Trimming pared 3 bases from V and 4 bases from J, leaving 18 bases between. CDR3 amino acids: CASSPSTGSRINEKLFF. Here the CDR3 DNA reads TGTGCCAGCTCACCTTCTACAGGGTCTAGGATTAATGAAAAACTGTTTTTT.

CDR3 bases: TGTGCCAGCAGCCAGGGGGGTCAGCCCCAGCATTTT. It is translated as CASSQGGQPQHF. J is TRBJ1-5 and V is TRBV7-6, with 7 bases matching TRBD1. The germline CDR1 and CDR2 sequences are SGHVS and FNYEAQ. The CDR3 runs 12 residues. J gave up 6 bases and V 5 bases, and 1 base lay outside the gene matches.